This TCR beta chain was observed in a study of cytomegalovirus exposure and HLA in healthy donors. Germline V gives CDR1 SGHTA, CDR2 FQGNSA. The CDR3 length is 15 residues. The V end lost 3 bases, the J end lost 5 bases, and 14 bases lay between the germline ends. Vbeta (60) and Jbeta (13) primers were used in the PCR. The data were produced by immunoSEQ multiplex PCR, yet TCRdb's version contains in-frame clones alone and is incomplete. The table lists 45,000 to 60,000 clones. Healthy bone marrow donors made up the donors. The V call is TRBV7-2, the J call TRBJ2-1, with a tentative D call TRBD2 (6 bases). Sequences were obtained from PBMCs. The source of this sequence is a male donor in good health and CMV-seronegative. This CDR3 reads CASSLSGGWNNEQFF. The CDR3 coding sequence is TGTGCCAGCAGCTTGTCCGGAGGGTGGAACAATGAGCAGTTCTTC.